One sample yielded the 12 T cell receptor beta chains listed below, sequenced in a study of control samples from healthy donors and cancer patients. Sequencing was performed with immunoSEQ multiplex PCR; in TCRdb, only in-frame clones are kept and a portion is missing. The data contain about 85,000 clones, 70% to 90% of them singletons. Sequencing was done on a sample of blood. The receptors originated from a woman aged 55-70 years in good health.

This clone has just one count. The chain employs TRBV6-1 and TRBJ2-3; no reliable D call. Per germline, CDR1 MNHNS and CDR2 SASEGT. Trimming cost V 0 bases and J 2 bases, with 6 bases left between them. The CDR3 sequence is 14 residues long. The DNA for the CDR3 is TGTGCCAGCAGTGAAGCGCGGCCCACAGATACGCAGTATTTT. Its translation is CASSEARPTDTQYF.

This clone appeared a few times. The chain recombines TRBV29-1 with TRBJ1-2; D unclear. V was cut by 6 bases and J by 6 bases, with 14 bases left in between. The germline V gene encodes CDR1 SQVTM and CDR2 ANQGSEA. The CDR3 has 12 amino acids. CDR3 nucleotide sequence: TGCAGCGTCGCGAACTTGAGAGATGGCTACACCTTC. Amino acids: CSVANLRDGYTF.

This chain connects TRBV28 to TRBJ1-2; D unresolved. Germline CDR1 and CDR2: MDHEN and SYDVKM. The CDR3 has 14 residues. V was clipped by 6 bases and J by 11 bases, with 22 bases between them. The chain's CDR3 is CASRREGGRWDYTF. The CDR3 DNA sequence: TGTGCCAGCAGGCGAGAGGGTGGGAGATGGGATTACACCTTC.

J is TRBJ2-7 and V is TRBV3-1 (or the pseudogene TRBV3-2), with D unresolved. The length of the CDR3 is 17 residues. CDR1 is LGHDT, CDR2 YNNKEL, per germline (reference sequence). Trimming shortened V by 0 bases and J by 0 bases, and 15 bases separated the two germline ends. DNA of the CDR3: TGTGCCAGCAGCCAAGATGGTACCTCTACAAGCTCCTACGAGCAGTACTTC. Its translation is CASSQDGTSTSSYEQYF.

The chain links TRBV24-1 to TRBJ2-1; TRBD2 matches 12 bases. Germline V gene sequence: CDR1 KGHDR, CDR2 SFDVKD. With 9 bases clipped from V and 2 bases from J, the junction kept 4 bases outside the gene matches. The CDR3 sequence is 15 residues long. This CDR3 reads CATGRTSGAYNEQFF. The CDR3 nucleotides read TGTGCCACCGGCCGGACTAGCGGGGCCTACAATGAGCAGTTCTTC.

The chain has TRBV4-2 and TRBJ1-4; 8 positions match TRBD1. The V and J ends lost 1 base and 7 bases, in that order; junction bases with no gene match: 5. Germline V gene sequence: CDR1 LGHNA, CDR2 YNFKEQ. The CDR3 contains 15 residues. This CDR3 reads CASSQGSQGVEKLFF. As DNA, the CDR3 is TGTGCCAGCAGCCAAGGATCACAGGGGGTTGAAAAACTGTTTTTT.

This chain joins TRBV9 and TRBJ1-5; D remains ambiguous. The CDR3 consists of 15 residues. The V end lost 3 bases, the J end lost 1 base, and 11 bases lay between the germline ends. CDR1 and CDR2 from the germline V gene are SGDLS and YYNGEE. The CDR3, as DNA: TGTGCCAGCAGCGAAGGACGGTCCAGCAATCAGCCCCAGCATTTT. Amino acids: CASSEGRSSNQPQHF.

This CDR3 is CASRRQGNTEAFF. CDR3 bases: TGTGCCAGCAGGAGACAGGGAAACACTGAAGCTTTCTTT. The chain has TRBV5-4 and TRBJ1-1, with 7 positions matching TRBD1. There are 13 residues in the CDR3. The V gene end was trimmed by 5 bases and the J gene end by 2 bases; junction bases not matched to a gene: 3. Germline assignment: CDR1 SGHNT and CDR2 YYREEE (reference sequence).

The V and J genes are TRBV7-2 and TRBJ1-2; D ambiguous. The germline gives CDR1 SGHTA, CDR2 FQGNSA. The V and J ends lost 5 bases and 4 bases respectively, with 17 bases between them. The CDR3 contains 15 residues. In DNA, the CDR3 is TGTGCCAGCAGCCGCCCGACGGAGGGTGTCTATGGCTACACCTTC. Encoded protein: CASSRPTEGVYGYTF.

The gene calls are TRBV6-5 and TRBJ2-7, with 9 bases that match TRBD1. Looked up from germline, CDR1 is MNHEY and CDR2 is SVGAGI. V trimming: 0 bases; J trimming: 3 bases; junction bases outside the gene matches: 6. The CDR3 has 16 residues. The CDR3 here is CASSYSGQGFSYEQYF. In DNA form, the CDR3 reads TGTGCCAGCAGTTACTCGGGACAGGGTTTCAGCTACGAGCAGTACTTC.

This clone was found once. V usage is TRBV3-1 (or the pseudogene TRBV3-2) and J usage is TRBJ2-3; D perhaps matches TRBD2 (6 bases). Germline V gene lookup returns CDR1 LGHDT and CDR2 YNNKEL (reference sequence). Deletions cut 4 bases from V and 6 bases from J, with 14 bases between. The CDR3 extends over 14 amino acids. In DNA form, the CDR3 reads TGTGCCAGCAGCCCCCGGACTGGAGGGGATACGCAGTATTTT. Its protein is CASSPRTGGDTQYF.

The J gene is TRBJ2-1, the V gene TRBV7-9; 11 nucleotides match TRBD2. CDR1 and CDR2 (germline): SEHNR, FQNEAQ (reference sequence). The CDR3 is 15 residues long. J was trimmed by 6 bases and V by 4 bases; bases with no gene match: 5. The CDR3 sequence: CASSSSGRKTNEQFF. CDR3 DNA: TGTGCCAGCAGCTCTAGCGGGAGGAAAACCAATGAGCAGTTCTTC.